Listed below are T cell receptor beta chains from one sample, sequenced in a study of blood T cells in healthy people across ages. TCRdb passed the 5' RACE reads through MiXCR, listing each CDR3 protein once. Of hundreds of thousands of distinct CDR3 sequences in the sample, 49% are singletons; the top ten hold approximately 32%. Source material: blood. These receptor sequences come from a woman aged 55-70 years in good health. The CDR3 runs from the conserved cysteine through the conserved F or W. D genes are given only for firm matches. Clone sizes are given selectively: once, few, many, or a class where the clone is expanded.

j_gene	abundance	d_gene	v_gene	CDR3nt	CDR3aa
TRBJ1-4	few	NA	TRBV7-2	TGTGCCAGCCGGCGGGCAACTAATGAAAAACTGTTTTTT	CASRRATNEKLFF
TRBJ2-5	NA	NA	TRBV7-2	TGTGCCAGCAGCTTAGCGCTGGACAAGGGGACCCAGTACTTC	CASSLALDKGTQYF
TRBJ2-4	once	NA	TRBV4-2	TGTGCCAGCAGCCAAGAAAGGTGGGCCAAAAACATTCAGTACTTC	CASSQERWAKNIQYF
TRBJ2-1	NA	NA	TRBV11-2	TGTGCCAGCAGCACCCCGAAAAATCGACTAGTAGCTACTGCCTCCTACAATGAGCAGTTCTTC	CASSTPKNRLVATASYNEQFF
TRBJ1-1	once	NA	TRBV20-1	TGCAGTGCTAGAGATGTACAGGGAGGTACTGAAGCTTTCTTT	CSARDVQGGTEAFF
TRBJ2-3	few	NA	TRBV5-1	TGCGCCAGCAGCTTGGGAGCTGGAGATACGCAGTATTTT	CASSLGAGDTQYF
TRBJ2-7	few	TRBD2	TRBV7-3	TGTGCCAGCAGCCAAACCGGACTAGCGGGAGGCGGTGAGCAGTACTTC	CASSQTGLAGGGEQYF
TRBJ1-2	NA	TRBD1	TRBV20-1	TGCAGTGCTAAGCCAGGGGGCGCCGAATTAGGTGGCTACACCTTC	CSAKPGGAELGGYTF
TRBJ1-6	NA	NA	TRBV27	TGTGCCAGCAGTTTACCCGTGTATAATTCACCCCTCCACTTT	CASSLPVYNSPLHF
TRBJ2-1	NA	NA	TRBV28	TGTGCCAGCAGTTTATTAGGGAATAGGCTTCACAATGAGCAGTTCTTC	CASSLLGNRLHNEQFF
TRBJ2-5	NA	TRBD2	TRBV7-8	TGTGCCAGCAGAAACGTACTAGCGGGAATAGAGACCCAGTACTTC	CASRNVLAGIETQYF
TRBJ1-1	NA	NA	TRBV4-2	TGTGCCAGCAGGCCCAGGGAGAACACTGAAGCTTTCTTT	CASRPRENTEAFF
TRBJ1-1	few	NA	TRBV5-1	TGCGCCAGCAGCTTGTTACGGGCACAGGACTTGAACACTGAAGCTTTCTTT	CASSLLRAQDLNTEAFF
TRBJ2-5	NA	NA	TRBV12-3/TRBV12-4	TGTGCCAGCAGGTTCTGGGAGAGACAAGAGACCCAGTACTTC	CASRFWERQETQYF
TRBJ2-5	NA	TRBD1	TRBV28	TGTGCCAGCAGTCGGCGCCGAGGCCAGGGGGCTGTCAATGAGCAGTACTTC	CASSRRRGQGAVNEQYF
TRBJ2-5	NA	TRBD2	TRBV4-1	TGCGCCAGCAGCCAGAACCCGTTAAGGGCGGGAGTAGAGACCCAGTACTTC	CASSQNPLRAGVETQYF
TRBJ2-7	few	NA	TRBV15	TGTGCCACCAGCAATTTACAGGGCGACGAGCAGTACTTC	CATSNLQGDEQYF
TRBJ2-1	NA	TRBD1	TRBV7-9	TGTGCCAGCAGCTTCTACAGGGGCTACAATGAGCAGTTCTTC	CASSFYRGYNEQFF
TRBJ2-1	NA	TRBD2	TRBV6-2/TRBV6-3	TGTGCCAGCAGTTCCTACCTAGCGGGAGACTCCTACAATGAGCAGTTCTTC	CASSSYLAGDSYNEQFF
TRBJ2-3	NA	NA	TRBV29-1	TGCAGCGTTGAGAGGGGGGCTTCAGATACGCAGTATTTT	CSVERGASDTQYF
TRBJ1-1	many	NA	TRBV7-9	TGTGCCAGCAGCTTAACAGGGAACGTGCCTGAAGCTTTCTTT	CASSLTGNVPEAFF
TRBJ1-4	NA	TRBD1	TRBV6-5	TGTGCCGGCAGTCCCACGCCGGGACAGGGAGGTGAAAAACTGTTTTTT	CAGSPTPGQGGEKLFF
TRBJ2-5	few	TRBD2	TRBV7-3	TGTGCCAGCAGCCCCGGGACTAGCGGGAGGTACCAAGAGACCCAGTACTTC	CASSPGTSGRYQETQYF
TRBJ2-5	few	NA	TRBV7-3	TGTGCCAGCAGCTTTACAGGGTTAGAGACCCAGTACTTC	CASSFTGLETQYF